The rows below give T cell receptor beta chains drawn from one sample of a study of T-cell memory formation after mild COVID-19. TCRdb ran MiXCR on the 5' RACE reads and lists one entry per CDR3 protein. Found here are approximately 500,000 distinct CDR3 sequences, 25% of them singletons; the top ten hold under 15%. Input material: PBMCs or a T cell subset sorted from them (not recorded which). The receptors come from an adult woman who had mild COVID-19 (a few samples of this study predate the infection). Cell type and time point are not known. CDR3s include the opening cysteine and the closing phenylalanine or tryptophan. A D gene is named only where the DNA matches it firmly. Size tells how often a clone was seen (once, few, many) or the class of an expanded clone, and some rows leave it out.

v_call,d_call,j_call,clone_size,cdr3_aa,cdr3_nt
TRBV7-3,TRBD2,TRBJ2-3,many,CASSFGLAGALGDTQYF,TGTGCCAGCAGCTTCGGACTAGCGGGAGCTCTGGGAGATACGCAGTATTTT
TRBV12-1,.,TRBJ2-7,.,CASSVDLLEQYF,TGTGCCAGCAGCGTAGATCTATTAGAGCAGTACTTC
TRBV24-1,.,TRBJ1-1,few,CATSDPDSDTEAFF,TGTGCCACCAGTGATCCGGACAGTGACACTGAAGCTTTCTTT
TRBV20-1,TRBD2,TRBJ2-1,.,CSARSGTSGSHEQFF,TGCAGTGCTAGGTCCGGGACTAGCGGGAGCCATGAGCAGTTCTTC
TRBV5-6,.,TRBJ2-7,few,CASSLAEGSEQYF,TGTGCCAGCAGCTTGGCTGAGGGGAGCGAGCAGTACTTC
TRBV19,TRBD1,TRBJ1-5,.,CASRPGQGIRQPQHF,TGTGCCAGTAGACCGGGACAGGGAATTCGTCAGCCCCAGCATTTT
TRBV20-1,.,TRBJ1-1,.,CSARVDSTRWTEAFF,TGCAGTGCTAGAGTTGACTCGACAAGGTGGACTGAAGCTTTCTTT
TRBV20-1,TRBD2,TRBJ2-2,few,CSAPSGGNTGELFF,TGCAGTGCTCCTAGCGGGGGGAACACCGGGGAGCTGTTTTTT
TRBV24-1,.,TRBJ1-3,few,CATSDTDASGNTIYF,TGTGCCACCAGTGACACGGATGCCTCTGGAAACACCATATATTTT
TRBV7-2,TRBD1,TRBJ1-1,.,CASSSTGGVAEAFF,TGTGCCAGCAGCTCGACAGGGGGCGTCGCTGAAGCTTTCTTT
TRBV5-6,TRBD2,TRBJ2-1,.,CASSRPGLAADEQFF,TGTGCCAGCAGCCGCCCGGGACTAGCGGCCGATGAGCAGTTCTTC
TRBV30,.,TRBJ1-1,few,CAAPGGVKNTEAFF,TGTGCCGCCCCCGGCGGGGTTAAGAACACTGAAGCTTTCTTT
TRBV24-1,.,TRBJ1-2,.,CATSGTSNYGYTF,TGTGCCACCAGTGGAACTTCGAACTATGGCTACACCTTC
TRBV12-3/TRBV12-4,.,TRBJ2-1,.,CASRSAGHQFF,TGTGCCAGCAGGTCAGCGGGTCACCAGTTCTTC
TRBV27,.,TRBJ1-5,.,CASSLSSELNQPQHF,TGTGCCAGCAGTTTATCGTCAGAACTCAATCAGCCCCAGCATTTT